Below, 8 T cell receptor beta chains from the same sample are listed, as sequenced in a study of blood T cells in healthy people across ages. Through a sample-barcoded 5' primer and a J-beta primer mix, a second PCR was run for about 6 to 11 cycles. Each CDR3 protein is one row after TCRdb ran MiXCR on the 5' RACE reads. Of about 1.4 million distinct CDR3 sequences in the sample, approximately 59% are singletons; the top ten hold over 6.5%. Sample: blood. These receptors were obtained from a man younger than 35 in good health.

V gene TRBV3-1 combines with J gene TRBJ1-2; no reliable D call. Germline CDR1 reads LGHDT; CDR2 reads YNNKEL (reference sequence). This CDR3 region has 14 residues. V was pared by 3 bases and J by 8 bases, with 16 bases between. The CDR3 here is CASSHPRDLRGYTF. For the CDR3, the DNA is TGTGCCAGCAGCCACCCCCGTGACCTGAGGGGCTACACCTTC.

This chain links TRBV7-6 with TRBJ2-1, with 11 bases aligning to TRBD2. Germline V gene data show CDR1 as SGHVS and CDR2 as FNYEAQ. The CDR3 consists of 15 residues. V dropped 0 bases and J dropped 10; count of bases not matched to a gene: 5. The DNA for the CDR3 is TGTGCCAGCAGCTTAGCCTCCACTAGCGGGAGCGAGCAGTTCTTC. Amino acid sequence: CASSLASTSGSEQFF. The complete variable domain, with remaining parts taken from reference TRBV7-6 and TRBJ2-1, reads GAGVSQSPRYKVTKRGQDVALRCDPISGHVSLYWYRQALGQGPEFLTYFNYEAQQDKSGLPNDRFSAERPEGSISTLTIQRTEQRDSAMYRCASSLASTSGSEQFFGPGTRLTVL.

The CDR3 spells CATVQGESYEQYF. The CDR3 DNA reads as TGTGCCACGGTACAGGGAGAGTCCTACGAGCAGTACTTC. This chain uses TRBV10-3 with TRBJ2-7, with D possibly being TRBD1 (6 bases). Deletions cut 10 bases from V and 1 base from J, with 14 bases between. Per germline, CDR1 ENHRY and CDR2 SYGVKD. The CDR3 is 13 amino acids.

The chain uses TRBV12-3 or TRBV12-4 and TRBJ1-5; 10 bases align to TRBD1. The CDR3 has 16 amino acids. After removal of 2 bases from V and 7 bases from J, the junction contained 8 bases not matched to a gene. The CDR3 region is CASSLRDRGAGQPQHF. In DNA form, the CDR3 reads TGTGCCAGCAGTTTAAGGGACAGGGGCGCAGGGCAGCCCCAGCATTTT.

V is TRBV2 and J is TRBJ2-7; either TRBD1 or TRBD2 may supply D (6 bases each). The germline V gene has CDR1 SNHLY and CDR2 FYNNEI. The V gene lost 8 bases and the J gene lost 2 bases, with 16 bases spanning the gap. The CDR3 is 14 residues long. This chain's CDR3 is CASGRGTSAYEQYF. CDR3 nucleotides: TGTGCCAGCGGACGGGGGACATCCGCCTACGAGCAGTACTTC.

The chain has TRBV6-6 and TRBJ1-2; D may be TRBD1 (6 bases). Germline CDR1 MNHNY, CDR2 SVGAGI (reference sequence). V was trimmed by 0 bases and J by 2 bases, leaving 13 bases between them. This CDR3 has 16 amino acids. CDR3 loop: CASSYSATGTNYGYTF. The CDR3 DNA is TGTGCCAGCAGTTACTCAGCGACAGGAACCAACTATGGCTACACCTTC.

Only a few counts were recorded for this clonotype. The gene calls are TRBV29-1 and TRBJ2-4; D is unclear. The CDR3 is 11 amino acids. The V end lost 2 bases, the J end lost 12 bases, and 11 bases lay between the germline ends. Germline V gene data show CDR1 as SQVTM and CDR2 as ANQGSEA. CDR3 nucleotides: TGCAGCGTTGAATTGACGGACGCTCAGTACTTC. Translating gives CSVELTDAQYF.

This clonotype was recorded only once. The CDR3 DNA reads TGTGCCAGCAGTTACAGAGCGGGGCACAATGAGCAGTTCTTC. It specifies CASSYRAGHNEQFF. V is TRBV6-5 and J is TRBJ2-1; 7 nucleotides align to TRBD2. The V gene end was trimmed by 2 bases and the J gene end by 5 bases; junction bases not matched to a gene: 3. The CDR3 spans 14 residues. The germline gives CDR1 MNHEY, CDR2 SVGAGI.